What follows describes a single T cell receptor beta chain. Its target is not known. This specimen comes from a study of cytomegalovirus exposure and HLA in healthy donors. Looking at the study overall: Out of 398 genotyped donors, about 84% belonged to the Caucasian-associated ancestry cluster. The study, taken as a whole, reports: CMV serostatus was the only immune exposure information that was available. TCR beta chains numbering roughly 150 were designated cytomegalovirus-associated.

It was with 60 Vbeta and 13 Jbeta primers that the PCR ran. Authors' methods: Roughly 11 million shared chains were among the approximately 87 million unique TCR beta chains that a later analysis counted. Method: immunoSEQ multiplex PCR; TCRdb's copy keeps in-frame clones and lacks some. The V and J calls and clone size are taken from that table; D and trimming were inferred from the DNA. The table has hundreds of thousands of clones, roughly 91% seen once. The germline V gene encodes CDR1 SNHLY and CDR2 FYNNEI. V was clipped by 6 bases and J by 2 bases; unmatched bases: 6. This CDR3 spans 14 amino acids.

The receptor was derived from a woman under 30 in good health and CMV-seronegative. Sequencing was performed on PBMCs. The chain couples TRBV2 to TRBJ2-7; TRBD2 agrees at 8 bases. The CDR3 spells CASRERERTYEQYF. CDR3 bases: TGTGCCAGCAGGGAGCGGGAGCGAACCTACGAGCAGTACTTC.